Included here is one TCR beta chain sequence, with context. It has no known antigen specificity. Base qualities are not recorded, but no much larger clone differs from it by a single base. What the time point label conveys for this sample: baseline before first vaccination. The vaccinee samples were drawn from two UK trials, COV001 and COV002, one of which was a single-blind randomized controlled phase 2/3 trial testing AZD1222 (ChAdOx1 nCoV-19) in healthy adults. For TCRbeta chain sequencing, PBMC samples were collected from trial participants at day 0 and at day 28 after the second dose. The data originate from a study of T cell responses to AZD1222 COVID-19 vaccine (dated by TCRdb to the early 2020s). With regard to the full study: AZD1222 recipients with second doses at about 4 weeks or about 12 weeks were pooled, because spike-specific TCR depth and breadth did not differ between schedules. A total of just over 230 trial participants underwent TCR sequencing, of whom some 210 received two doses of AZD1222 and roughly 25 received two doses of the MenACWY control vaccine. Enrollment into the trials was organized by age into subgroups of 18-55, 56-69 and 70-plus years, and those subgroups contained about 160, 30 and 59 TCR-sequenced participants, respectively.

Via the germline V gene (reference sequence), CDR1 is SEHNR and CDR2 FQNEAQ. Spanning cysteine to phenylalanine, the CDR3 consists of 15 amino acids. Left in the record is the CDR3 DNA by itself, 45 bases read in frame from the first base. Cut back by 2 bases and 0 bases, the V and J ends lie 5 bases apart. The CDR3 regions of human TCRbeta chains were analyzed by immunosequencing. On the study's bioinformatics: TCRs in the repertoires were matched against a reference library of SARS-CoV-2-specific TCRs that had been generated with the MIRA antigen-specificity platform. Breadth meant the fraction of unique TCRs that were SARS-CoV-2-associated, whereas depth meant the fraction of total T cells that were SARS-CoV-2-associated. Using the MIRA data, each spike-specific TCR was mapped to the spike region that the TCR reacts to and placed in a CD4 or CD8 class. Log10-transformed breadth and depth values were compared by one-way ANOVA with Sidak's multiple comparisons tests. TCRdb limited this immuneACCESS table to in-frame rearrangements with V and J called. A share of clones is missing; checked studies link under half to unresolved V genes, and the rest is unexplained. Clone size and the V and J calls come from that table; the DNA yielded D and trimming. The sample table lists more than 140,000 clones, approximately 88% of them with a count of one. The ten top clones hold under 3.5% of the sample.

General conclusions and limits of the study: Conclusions about previously exposed vaccinees are limited, since just 5 or 6 AZD1222 recipients were seropositive for SARS-CoV-2 at baseline. Because no samples from the day 14 peak response were available, repertoires could be characterized only after the peak T cell response. A significant rise in spike-specific TCR breadth and depth was observed after two AZD1222 doses relative to day 0 and relative to MenACWY recipients. The 56-69-year group was small, and its depth increase did not reach significance, likely because of low power. The vaccine-associated CD4 TCRs covered the entire spike protein, and the dominant responses fell in regions 160-218 and 743-854. Nearly half of unique spike-specific TCRs reportedly recognized epitopes outside regions mutated in the B.1.351 and B.1.1.7 variants. Most participants were white British and females outnumbered males, and the authors suggested that clonal diversity may have been underestimated.

The sequence joins TRBV7-9 to TRBJ2-6, with the D gene uncertain. Sequenced here: peripheral blood, sampled on day 0 of AZD1222 vaccination. The receptor's source is an adult in good health. CDR3 protein: CASSLIRSGANVLTF. The bases are TGTGCCAGCAGCTTAATTCGCTCTGGGGCCAACGTCCTGACTTTC.